This T cell receptor (beta chain) was identified during a study of blood T cell repertoires in COVID-19. Study summary: From T cells, B-cell-depleted T cells, or PBMCs came the material, which was cDNA or gDNA.

The data were produced by immunoSEQ multiplex PCR, yet TCRdb's version contains in-frame clones alone and is incomplete. The data hold some 42,000 clones, with around four fifths observed a single time. V dropped 7 bases and J dropped 0 bases, with 12 bases sitting between them. The CDR3 is made up of 14 amino acids. Germline V gene data show CDR1 as LNHDA and CDR2 as SQIVND (reference sequence). Sample: peripheral blood. This TCR derives from a middle-aged man with active COVID-19. The chain carries TRBV19 and TRBJ1-1, with a possible D match to TRBD1 (5 bases). CDR3 sequence reads: CASNAPGVNTEAFF. The CDR3 region has the DNA TGTGCCAGTAACGCCCCGGGGGTGAACACTGAAGCTTTCTTT.